This entry is about one T cell receptor (beta chain). Its recognized antigen is unknown. Per-base quality was not reported, and no clone a single base away is much larger than it. In the prospective study, participants were about 18 to 95 years old, resided in about two dozen geographic areas of the United States, and were enrolled through a virtual design. To assign participants to cohorts, the prospective study relied on clinical history that participants themselves reported in a screening survey and a study questionnaire. Recovered participants in ImmuneRACE Cohort 3 were defined by two consecutive negative NP/OP PCR tests, clearance by a healthcare professional, or resolution of symptoms. In the prospective study, whole blood, serum and a nasopharyngeal or oropharyngeal swab were collected from each participant by mobile phlebotomists. Participants in the prospective study had the option to provide additional blood draws and questionnaires over an approximately 2-month period. Before DNA extraction, blood samples from the prospective study were shipped at room temperature or frozen.

The immunoSEQ Assay, a bias-controlled multiplex PCR, was used to amplify TCRbeta CDR3 regions from genomic DNA. As for the authors' bioinformatics: The number of nucleated cells in each sample was estimated from the amplification of reference gene primers within the assay. Sequence reads were collapsed and filtered to measure the absolute abundance of every unique TCRbeta CDR3 rearrangement. For each sample, productive Simpson clonality was calculated as the square root of Simpson's diversity index across productive rearrangements. The source is immuneACCESS, and TCRdb retained only in-frame sequences with V and J called. Part of the clones is not carried over; for the studies checked, unresolved V genes explain less than half of this, and the remainder is unexplained. V, J and clone size reflect that table, while D and trimming were determined from the DNA. The sample records around 300,000 clones, approximately 88% of which are singletons. The ten most abundant clones make up over 4.5% of the sample.

The sample is drawn from a study of blood T cell repertoires in COVID-19 (TCRdb year 2020). About the full investigation: The collaborator samples originated in the United States, Italy and Spain and spanned the acute and convalescent phases of COVID-19. The material from the prospective study consisted of cDNA or gDNA derived from T cells, B-cell-depleted T cells, or PBMCs. Subjects who had been exposed to COVID-19, were actively infected with it, or had recovered from it provided the deeply sampled blood TCRbeta repertoires that made up the dataset. The repertoires were released in a freely available public database intended as a resource for research on the immune response to SARS-CoV-2. The samples were drawn from two sources: the first 160 participants of the ongoing ImmuneRACE study, and over 1,000 subjects contributed by 6 global collaborators. Nearly every sample came with metadata listing a de-identified subject ID, COVID-19 status, age in years and sex. HLA class I and class II types, where available, came from metadata supplied by the sample provider rather than from assay-based typing.

Overall study outcomes, separate from this receptor: The quantity of clinical and demographic metadata differed by source and by participant and was supplied without curation.

CDR1 SEHNR and CDR2 FQNEAQ were looked up in the germline V gene (reference sequence). From cysteine to phenylalanine, the CDR3 is 11 amino acids long. Only the CDR3 part of the read is kept: 33 bases, read in frame from the first base. V gives up 5 bases and J gives up 6 bases, and the segment between their germline ends measures 8 bases. This TCR was recovered from a man younger than 45 who had recovered from COVID-19. The sequencing input was PBMCs or T cells enriched from blood (not recorded which). This chain is built from TRBV7-9 and TRBJ2-7, with TRBD1 tentatively as D gene (6 bases match). The CDR3 region: CASSQGSEQYF. The bases read TGTGCCAGCAGCCAGGGGAGCGAGCAGTACTTC.